These T cell receptor beta chains were read from a single sample in a study of OX40 agonist ivuxolimab in advanced cancers. Sequenced by immunoSEQ multiplex PCR; TCRdb stores in-frame clones only, minus some. The sample shows 79,000 or so clones, 91% of them seen only once. This material consisted of CD4+ or CD8+ T cells sorted from blood, taken in a trial of the OX40 agonist ivuxolimab. These receptors all come from an adult with an advanced solid tumor such as melanoma, head and neck, liver or kidney cancer. The CDR3 runs from the conserved cysteine through the conserved F or W. The order of the fields is D gene, J gene, V gene, clone size, CDR3 DNA, CDR3 protein. The D gene is left open where the match is weak. Expanded clones are given a class, and other clones once, few, many or no size at all.

D: -
J: TRBJ2-5
V: TRBV2
size: -
DNA: TGTGCCAGCAGCCGAGTTGGGGGGCAAGAGACCCAGTACTTC
CDR3: CASSRVGGQETQYF

D: TRBD1
J: TRBJ2-3
V: TRBV25-1
size: -
DNA: TGTGCCAGCACGGGGGACAGGGGGTTCAGCGGACCCACAGATACGCAGTATTTT
CDR3: CASTGDRGFSGPTDTQYF

D: TRBD2
J: TRBJ2-1
V: TRBV28
size: -
DNA: TGTGCCAGCAGTTTAAGCACTAGCGGGGATTTCGATGAGCAGTTCTTC
CDR3: CASSLSTSGDFDEQFF

D: TRBD1
J: TRBJ2-5
V: TRBV7-7
size: -
DNA: TGTGCTAGCAGCTTACAGGGGGCCGGGCAGGAGACCCAGTACTTC
CDR3: CASSLQGAGQETQYF

D: TRBD2
J: TRBJ2-7
V: TRBV6-4
size: -
DNA: TGTGCCAGCAGTGACTCATTTCTTCGGCGGGGGGCCTACGAGCAGTACTTC
CDR3: CASSDSFLRRGAYEQYF

D: -
J: TRBJ2-2
V: TRBV18
size: -
DNA: TGTGCCAGCTCACCTGAATTCACCGGGGAGCTGTTTTTT
CDR3: CASSPEFTGELFF

D: -
J: TRBJ2-2
V: TRBV7-7
size: once
DNA: TGTGCTAGCAGCTCAGTAAGGGGGAGAGGATACGGGGAGCTGTTTTTT
CDR3: CASSSVRGRGYGELFF

D: TRBD1
J: TRBJ1-1
V: TRBV14
size: -
DNA: TGTGCCAGCAGCCTAGCTACAGGGGTTTACGCTGAAGCTTTCTTT
CDR3: CASSLATGVYAEAFF

D: -
J: TRBJ1-5
V: TRBV28
size: -
DNA: TGTGCCAGCAGTTCGCCCCTGTCGCAGCCCCAGCATTTT
CDR3: CASSSPLSQPQHF

D: -
J: TRBJ1-2
V: TRBV27
size: -
DNA: TGTGCCAGCAGTATAACAAGGCAGAAAGACGGCTACACCTTC
CDR3: CASSITRQKDGYTF

D: TRBD2
J: TRBJ2-1
V: TRBV2
size: -
DNA: TGTGCCAGCAGTGAGCTCGGACTAGCGGGCAATGAGCAGTTCTTC
CDR3: CASSELGLAGNEQFF